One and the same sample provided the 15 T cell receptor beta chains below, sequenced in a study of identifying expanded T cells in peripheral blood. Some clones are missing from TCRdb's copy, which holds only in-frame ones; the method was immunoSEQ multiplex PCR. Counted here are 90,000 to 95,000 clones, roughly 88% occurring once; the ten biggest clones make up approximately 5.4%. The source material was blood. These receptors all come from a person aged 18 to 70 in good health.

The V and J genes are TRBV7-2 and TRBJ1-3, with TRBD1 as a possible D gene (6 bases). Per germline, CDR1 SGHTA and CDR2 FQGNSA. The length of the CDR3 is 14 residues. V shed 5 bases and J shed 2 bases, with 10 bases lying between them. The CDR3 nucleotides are TGTGCCAGCAGCATCCCAGGGGCTGGAAACACCATATATTTT. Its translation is CASSIPGAGNTIYF.

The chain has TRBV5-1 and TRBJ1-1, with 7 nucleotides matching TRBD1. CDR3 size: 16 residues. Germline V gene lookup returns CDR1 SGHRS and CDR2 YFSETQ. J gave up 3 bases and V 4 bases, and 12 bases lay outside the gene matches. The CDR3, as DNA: TGCGCCAGCAGCCCCTATGAAGGGGGCGCGGACACTGAAGCTTTCTTT. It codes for CASSPYEGGADTEAFF.

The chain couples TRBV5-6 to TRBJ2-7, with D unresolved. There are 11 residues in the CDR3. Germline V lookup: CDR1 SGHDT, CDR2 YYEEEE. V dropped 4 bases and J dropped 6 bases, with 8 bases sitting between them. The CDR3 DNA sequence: TGTGCCAGCAGCGGTTTAAGCGAGCAGTACTTC. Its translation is CASSGLSEQYF.

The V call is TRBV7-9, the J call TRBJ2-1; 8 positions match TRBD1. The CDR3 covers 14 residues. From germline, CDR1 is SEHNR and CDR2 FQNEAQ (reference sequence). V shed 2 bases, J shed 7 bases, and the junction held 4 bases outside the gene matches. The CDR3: CASSLRQGRNEQFF. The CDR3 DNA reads TGTGCCAGCAGCTTAAGACAGGGGCGTAATGAGCAGTTCTTC.

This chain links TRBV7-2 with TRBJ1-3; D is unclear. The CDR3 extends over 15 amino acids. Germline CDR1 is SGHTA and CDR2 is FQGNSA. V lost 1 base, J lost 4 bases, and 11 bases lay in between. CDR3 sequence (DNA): TGTGCCAGCAGCTTAGTTCCAGGACCCGGAAACACCATATATTTT. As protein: CASSLVPGPGNTIYF.

CDR3 DNA sequence: TGTGCCTGCAACTCCTACAATGAGCAGTTCTTC. Protein: CACNSYNEQFF. This chain connects TRBV30 to TRBJ2-1; D is unclear. The germline V and J ends were trimmed by 6 bases and 0 bases, with 3 bases remaining between them. In germline, CDR1 is GTSNPN, CDR2 SVGIG (reference sequence). The CDR3 has 11 residues. The full variable domain, its missing parts supplied by reference TRBV30 and TRBJ2-1, is SQTIHQWPATLVQPVGSPLSLECTVEGTSNPNLYWYRQAAGRGLQLLFYSVGIGQISSEVPQNLSASRPQDRQFILSSKKLLLSDSGFYLCACNSYNEQFFGPGTRLTVL.

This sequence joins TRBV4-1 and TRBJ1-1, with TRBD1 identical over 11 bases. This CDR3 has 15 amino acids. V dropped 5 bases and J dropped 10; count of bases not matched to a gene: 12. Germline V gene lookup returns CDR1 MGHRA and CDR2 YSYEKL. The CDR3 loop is CASSTPGQGERRAFF. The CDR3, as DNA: TGCGCCAGCAGCACGCCGGGACAGGGGGAACGGAGAGCTTTCTTT.

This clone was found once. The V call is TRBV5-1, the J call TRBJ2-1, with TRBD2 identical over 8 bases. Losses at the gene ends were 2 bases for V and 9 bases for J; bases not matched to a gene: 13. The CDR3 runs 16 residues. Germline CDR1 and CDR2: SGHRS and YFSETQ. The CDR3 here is CASSFWGLDGGSEQFF. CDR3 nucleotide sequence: TGCGCCAGCAGCTTCTGGGGACTAGATGGGGGGAGTGAGCAGTTCTTC. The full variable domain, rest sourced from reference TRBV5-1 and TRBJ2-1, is KAGVTQTPRYLIKTRGQQVTLSCSPISGHRSVSWYQQTPGQGLQFLFEYFSETQRNKGNFPGRFSGRQFSNSRSEMNVSTLELGDSALYLCASSFWGLDGGSEQFFGPGTRLTVL.

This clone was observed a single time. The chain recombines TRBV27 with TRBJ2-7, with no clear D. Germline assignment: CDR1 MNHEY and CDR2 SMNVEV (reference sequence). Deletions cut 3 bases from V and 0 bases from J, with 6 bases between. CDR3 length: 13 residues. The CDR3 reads CASSLKLSYEQYF. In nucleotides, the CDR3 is TGTGCCAGCAGTTTGAAACTCTCCTACGAGCAGTACTTC.

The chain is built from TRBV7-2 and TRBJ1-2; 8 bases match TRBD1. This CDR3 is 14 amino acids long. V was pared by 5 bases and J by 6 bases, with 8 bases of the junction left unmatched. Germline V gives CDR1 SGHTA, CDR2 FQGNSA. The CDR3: CASSTFRDRNGYTF. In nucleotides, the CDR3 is TGTGCCAGCAGCACCTTCCGGGACAGGAATGGCTACACCTTC.

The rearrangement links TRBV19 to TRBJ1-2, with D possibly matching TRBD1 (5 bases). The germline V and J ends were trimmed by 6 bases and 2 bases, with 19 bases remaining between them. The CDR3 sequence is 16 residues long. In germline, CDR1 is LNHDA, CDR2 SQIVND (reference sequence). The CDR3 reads CASRYRGREPNYGYTF. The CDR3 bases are TGTGCCAGTAGATACCGGGGCCGCGAACCAAACTATGGCTACACCTTC.

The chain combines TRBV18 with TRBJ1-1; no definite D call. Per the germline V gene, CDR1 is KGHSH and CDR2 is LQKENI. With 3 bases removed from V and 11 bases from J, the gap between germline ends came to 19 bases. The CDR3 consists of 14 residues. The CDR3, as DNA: TGTGCCAGCTCACCGGCAGGTCTCGCTATTGGGGCTTTCTTT. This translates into CASSPAGLAIGAFF.

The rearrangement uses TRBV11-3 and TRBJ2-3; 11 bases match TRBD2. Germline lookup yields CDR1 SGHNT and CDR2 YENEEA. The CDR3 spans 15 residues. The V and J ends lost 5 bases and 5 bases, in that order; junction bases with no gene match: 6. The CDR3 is CASSKTSGSGDTQYF. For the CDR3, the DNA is TGTGCCAGCAGCAAAACTAGCGGGAGCGGAGATACGCAGTATTTT.

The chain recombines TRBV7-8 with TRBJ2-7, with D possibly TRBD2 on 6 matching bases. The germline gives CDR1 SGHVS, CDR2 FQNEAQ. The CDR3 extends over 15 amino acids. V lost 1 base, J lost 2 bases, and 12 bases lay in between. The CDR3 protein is CASSLGGEPTYEQYF. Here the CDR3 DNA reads TGTGCCAGCAGCTTAGGGGGGGAGCCTACCTACGAGCAGTACTTC.

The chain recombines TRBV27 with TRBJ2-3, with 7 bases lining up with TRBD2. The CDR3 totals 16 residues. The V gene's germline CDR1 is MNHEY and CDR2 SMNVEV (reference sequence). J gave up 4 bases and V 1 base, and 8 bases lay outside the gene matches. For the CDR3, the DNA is TGTGCCAGCAGTTTATATGGCGGGAGAGGAGCAGATACGCAGTATTTT. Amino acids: CASSLYGGRGADTQYF.